Shown below are 10 T cell receptor beta chains from a single sample sequenced in a study of T cell repertoires in cytomegalovirus infection. MiXCR, applied by TCRdb to the reads, yields one record per CDR3 protein. In the table there are about 450,000 distinct CDR3 sequences, roughly 30% of which are singletons. What was sequenced was PBMCs. The receptors come from a human donor in good health (CMV status not recorded). Some clones in this sample may be carry-over from other donors' samples.

The V and J genes are TRBV7-4 and TRBJ2-3, with unresolved D. The germline V gene encodes CDR1 SGHVT and CDR2 SQSDAQ. V was shortened by 4 bases and J by 4 bases, with 15 bases between the two germline ends. The CDR3 extends over 15 amino acids. CDR3: CASSSAVRAADTQYF. The CDR3 region has the DNA TGTGCCAGCAGCTCTGCGGTACGGGCGGCAGATACGCAGTATTTT.

This clonotype was counted a few times. CDR3 sequence (DNA): TGTGCCAGTCGGGACTTTCTCACAGATACGCAGTATTTT. Its translation is CASRDFLTDTQYF. The chain uses TRBV2 and TRBJ2-3; maybe TRBD2 (6 bases). The germline V gene has CDR1 SNHLY and CDR2 FYNNEI. V lost 9 bases, J lost 2 bases, and 12 bases lay in between. The CDR3 spans 13 residues.

The chain links TRBV5-1 to TRBJ2-4; no definite D call. The germline V gene encodes CDR1 SGHRS and CDR2 YFSETQ. V shed 6 bases and J shed 5 bases, with 15 bases lying between them. This CDR3 region has 14 residues. The CDR3 sequence: CASMGKGSENIQYF. The CDR3 DNA sequence: TGCGCCAGCATGGGGAAGGGCTCCGAAAACATTCAGTACTTC.

This clonotype was picked up a small number of times. The CDR3, as DNA: TGCAGCGTTGTGGGACAGGGGGCTGCAGGGGCCAACGTCCTGACTTTC. This codes for CSVVGQGAAGANVLTF. The chain couples TRBV29-1 to TRBJ2-6; 12 bases agree with TRBD1. This CDR3 spans 16 amino acids. The V segment lost 4 bases and the J segment 4 bases; nucleotides outside the gene matches: 5. CDR1 SQVTM and CDR2 ANQGSEA come from the germline V gene.

This clonotype was counted between two and nine times. The chain recombines TRBV7-8 with TRBJ2-7; perhaps TRBD2 as D (5 bases). This CDR3 spans 16 amino acids. The V gene lost 5 bases and the J gene lost 0 bases, with 17 bases spanning the gap. The germline V gene has CDR1 SGHVS and CDR2 FQNEAQ. CDR3 in amino acids: CASSPPGLTSSYEQYF. Here the CDR3 DNA reads TGTGCCAGCAGCCCCCCTGGACTGACCAGCTCCTACGAGCAGTACTTC.

This clonotype was counted between two and nine times. The chain joins TRBV4-1 to TRBJ2-2; 8 bases line up with TRBD1. From germline, CDR1 is MGHRA and CDR2 YSYEKL. CDR3 length: 18 residues. The trim removed 4 bases at V and 2 bases at J, leaving 12 bases unmatched. CDR3 sequence reads: CASSRTNPDRGNTGELFF. In DNA, the CDR3 is TGCGCCAGCAGCCGAACTAACCCAGACAGGGGCAACACCGGGGAGCTGTTTTTT.

On this clonotype: This could be a read error, since a much larger clone is one nucleotide away. The V and J genes are TRBV6-5 and TRBJ1-6; D possibly corresponds to TRBD1 (6 bases). The CDR3 sequence is 16 residues long. V lost 3 bases, J lost 7 bases, and 16 bases lay in between. The germline gives CDR1 MNHEY, CDR2 SVGAGI. The CDR3 region has the DNA TGTGCCAGCAGTTATTCCCGACAGGCCGAAAATTCACCCCTCCACTTT. Protein sequence: CASSYSRQAENSPLHF.

This clonotype appeared a few times. This CDR3 reads CASSDSTSGGTDTQYF. In nucleotides, the CDR3 is TGTGCCAGCAGTGACTCGACTAGCGGGGGCACAGATACGCAGTATTTT. The rearrangement uses TRBV6-4 and TRBJ2-3; TRBD2 matches 11 bases. The CDR3 is made up of 16 amino acids. Germline assignment: CDR1 MRHNA and CDR2 SNTAGT. The V gene end was trimmed by 0 bases and the J gene end by 1 base; junction bases not matched to a gene: 0.

The chain links TRBV29-1 to TRBJ1-2; no clear D. Between the trimmed V and J ends, which lost 6 bases and 1 base, there was a span of 12 bases. Germline values: CDR1 SQVTM, CDR2 ANQGSEA. The CDR3 extends over 13 amino acids. The CDR3 protein is CSVMENFNYGYTF. The CDR3 nucleotides are TGCAGCGTGATGGAGAATTTTAACTATGGCTACACCTTC. The whole variable domain, remainder taken from reference TRBV29-1 and TRBJ1-2, is SAVISQKPSRDICQRGTSLTIQCQVDSQVTMMFWYRQQPGQSLTLIATANQGSEATYESGFVIDKFPISRPNLTFSTLTVSNMSPEDSSIYLCSVMENFNYGYTFGSGTRLTVV.

As regards this clonotype: Compared with germline, one end of the junction differs, possibly owing to a read error. The V and J genes are TRBV7-8 and TRBJ2-1; tentative D call: TRBD2 (5 bases). The CDR3 contains 12 residues. In germline, CDR1 is SGHVS, CDR2 FQNEAQ. The CDR3 reads CASSLRGSEKFF. In DNA, the CDR3 is TGTGCAAGCAGCTTACGGGGTAGTGAGAAGTTCTTC.